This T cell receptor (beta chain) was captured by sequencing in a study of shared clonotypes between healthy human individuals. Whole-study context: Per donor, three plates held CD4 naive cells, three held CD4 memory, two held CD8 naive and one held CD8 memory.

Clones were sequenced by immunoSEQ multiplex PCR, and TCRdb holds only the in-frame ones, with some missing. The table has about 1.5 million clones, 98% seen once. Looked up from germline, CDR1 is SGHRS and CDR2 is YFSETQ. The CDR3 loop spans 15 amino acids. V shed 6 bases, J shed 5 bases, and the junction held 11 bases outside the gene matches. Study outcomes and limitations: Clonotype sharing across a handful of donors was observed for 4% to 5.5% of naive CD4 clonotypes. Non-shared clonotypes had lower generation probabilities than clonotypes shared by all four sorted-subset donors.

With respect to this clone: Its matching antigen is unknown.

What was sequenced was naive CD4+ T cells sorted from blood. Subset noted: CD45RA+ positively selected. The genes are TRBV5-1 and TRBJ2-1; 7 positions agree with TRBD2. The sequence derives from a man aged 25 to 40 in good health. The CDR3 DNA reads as TGCGCCAGCACCGACGCGGCTAGCGGCAACAATGAGCAGTTCTTC. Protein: CASTDAASGNNEQFF.